This TCR beta chain derives from a study of cytomegalovirus exposure and HLA in healthy donors. The overall study: HLA-typed donors were the source of approximately 86 million unique TCRs held in an early data release. General study results and limits: For TCR beta chains, V- and J-gene trimming was later linked to a missense DCLRE1C variant. In an earlier analysis, in 587 donors, most V segments appeared productive either ~90% or ~30% of the time.

This PCR relied on a set of 60 Vbeta primers and 13 Jbeta primers. Clones were sequenced by immunoSEQ multiplex PCR, and TCRdb holds only the in-frame ones, with some missing. The data show about 140,000 clones, with 70% to 85% seen just once and approximately 10% held by the top ten. As concerns this clone: Its target is unknown.

The receptor was isolated from a woman in her 50s in good health and CMV-seropositive. The sequenced sample was PBMCs.

The CDR3 nucleotides are TGTGCCAGCATACTCAGACAGGGAGTCTCCTATGGCTACACCTTC. Residues: CASILRQGVSYGYTF. The J gene is TRBJ1-2, the V gene TRBV6-1; 7 positions agree with TRBD1. With V trimmed by 7 bases and J by 4 bases, 12 bases remained unmatched. The CDR3 length is 15 residues. CDR1 is MNHNS and CDR2 is SASEGT in the germline V gene.